These T cell receptor beta chains were read from a single sample in a study of chemoradiotherapy in HPV16-positive cancers. Method: immunoSEQ multiplex PCR; TCRdb's copy keeps in-frame clones and lacks some. The table records a few thousand clones, approximately 93% of them present only once. The source was tumor tissue, collected from a patient who underwent chemoradiotherapy. The receptors derive from a human donor with HPV-associated anogenital cancer. The CDR3 runs from the conserved cysteine through the conserved F or W. A D gene is named only where the DNA matches it firmly. Not every row has a clone size; where given, it reads once, few, many or a size class.

d_gene	abundance	v_gene	j_gene	CDR3aa	CDR3nt
TRBD1	NA	TRBV29-1	TRBJ1-1	CSAGTAGDTEAFF	TGCAGCGCCGGGACAGCGGGGGACACTGAAGCTTTCTTT
TRBD1	NA	TRBV7-9	TRBJ2-7	CASSLAGQGTILDF	TGTGCCAGCAGCTTAGCGGGACAGGGGACCATCTTGGACTTC
TRBD1	NA	TRBV5-1	TRBJ2-5	CASSLVVTGGSVETQYF	TGCGCCAGCAGCTTGGTGGTAACAGGGGGCTCGGTAGAGACCCAGTACTTC
NA	once	TRBV5-4	TRBJ1-2	CASSLAANYGYTF	TGTGCCAGCAGCTTAGCGGCTAACTATGGCTACACCTTC
NA	NA	TRBV19	TRBJ1-1	CASPSEGQTNTEAFF	TGTGCCAGTCCTTCTGAGGGACAAACGAACACTGAAGCTTTCTTT
NA	NA	TRBV4-3	TRBJ1-1	CASSQELGTEAFF	TGCGCCAGCAGCCAAGAATTGGGGACTGAAGCTTTCTTT
NA	NA	TRBV11-3	TRBJ2-3	CASSLVPGGSTDTQYF	TGTGCCAGCAGCTTAGTACCGGGGGGCAGCACAGATACGCAGTATTTT
NA	NA	TRBV7-3	TRBJ2-3	CASSLDRSIDTQYF	TGTGCCAGCAGCTTAGACAGAAGTATAGATACGCAGTATTTT
NA	NA	TRBV30	TRBJ2-5	CAWSVLGTQYF	TGTGCCTGGAGTGTACTAGGGACCCAGTACTTC
NA	NA	TRBV5-5	TRBJ1-2	CASSLGIGPGPLF	TGTGCCAGCAGCTTGGGAATCGGGCCAGGTCCCCTCTTC
NA	NA	TRBV2	TRBJ1-4	CASRSLSGRENEKLFF	TGTGCCAGCAGATCTCTCAGCGGGAGAGAGAATGAAAAACTGTTTTTT
NA	NA	TRBV19	TRBJ1-2	CASSIMGRGYTF	TGTGCCAGTAGTATAATGGGGCGAGGCTACACCTTC
NA	NA	TRBV30	TRBJ1-2	CAWSVSGYGYTF	TGTGCCTGGAGTGTCTCCGGGTATGGCTACACCTTC
NA	NA	TRBV11-1	TRBJ2-5	CASSLLVSQTGTQYF	TGTGCCAGCAGCTTGCTGGTATCACAGACCGGGACCCAGTACTTC
TRBD2	NA	TRBV5-1	TRBJ2-3	CASSLERGRDTQYF	TGCGCCAGCAGCTTGGAGCGGGGGAGGGATACGCAGTATTTT
NA	NA	TRBV4-1	TRBJ1-1	CASSHGIWTENTEAFF	TGCGCCAGCAGCCATGGTATCTGGACAGAGAACACTGAAGCTTTCTTT
NA	NA	TRBV5-4	TRBJ2-6	CASSLWWGGANVLTF	TGTGCCAGCAGCTTGTGGTGGGGGGGGGCCAACGTCCTGACTTTC
TRBD1	once	TRBV15	TRBJ1-6	CATSRIPTGDNSPLHF	TGTGCCACCAGCAGGATCCCGACAGGGGACAATTCACCCCTCCACTTT
TRBD1	NA	TRBV7-9	TRBJ1-5	CASSLQGDVQPQHF	TGTGCCAGCAGCTTACAGGGGGATGTTCAGCCCCAGCATTTT
NA	NA	TRBV2	TRBJ1-4	CASSEATGREKLFF	TGTGCCAGCAGTGAAGCCACGGGGAGGGAAAAACTGTTTTTT
NA	few	TRBV28	TRBJ1-1	CASSLRGQNTEAFF	TGTGCCAGCAGTTTAAGGGGACAGAACACTGAAGCTTTCTTT
NA	NA	TRBV19	TRBJ1-5	CASSWGVGQPQHF	TGTGCCAGTAGTTGGGGGGTTGGGCAGCCCCAGCATTTT
NA	few	TRBV27	TRBJ2-3	CASSLSGWDTQYF	TGTGCCAGCAGTTTATCAGGGTGGGATACGCAGTATTTT
NA	NA	TRBV28	TRBJ2-7	CASSQGGDYEQYF	TGTGCCAGCAGCCAGGGTGGCGACTACGAGCAGTACTTC
NA	NA	TRBV2	TRBJ2-1	CASRRVGDNEQFF	TGTGCCAGCAGGAGGGTGGGGGACAATGAGCAGTTCTTC
NA	NA	TRBV30	TRBJ2-7	CAWSVQEGAYEQYF	TGTGCCTGGAGTGTACAGGAGGGAGCGTACGAGCAGTACTTC
TRBD1	NA	TRBV14	TRBJ2-1	CASSLWDRVYTEQFF	TGTGCCAGCAGCCTATGGGACAGGGTATATACTGAGCAGTTCTTC
NA	once	TRBV7-8	TRBJ1-5	CASSLGQNNQPQHF	TGTGCCAGCAGCTTAGGCCAGAACAATCAGCCCCAGCATTTT
NA	NA	TRBV7-2	TRBJ1-1	CASSPRQLGFHTEAFF	TGTGCCAGCAGCCCGAGACAGCTGGGTTTTCACACTGAAGCTTTCTTT
NA	NA	TRBV18	TRBJ2-7	CASSPRGRDYEQYF	TGTGCCAGCTCACCCAGGGGGAGGGACTACGAGCAGTACTTC
TRBD1	NA	TRBV5-1	TRBJ2-3	CASSPGTGAGDTQYF	TGCGCCAGCAGCCCAGGGACAGGGGCGGGGGATACGCAGTATTTT
TRBD1	NA	TRBV29-1	TRBJ1-5	CSAKGAGNQPQHF	TGCAGCGCCAAGGGGGCAGGCAATCAGCCCCAGCATTTT
TRBD1	NA	TRBV2	TRBJ1-2	CASLIRTGDNYGYTF	TGTGCCAGCCTAATCAGGACAGGAGATAACTATGGCTACACCTTC
TRBD1	NA	TRBV28	TRBJ1-3	CAAAQGALSGNTIYF	TGTGCCGCCGCACAGGGGGCCCTCTCTGGAAACACCATATATTTT
NA	NA	TRBV15	TRBJ2-7	CATSFGPGEQYF	TGTGCCACCAGCTTCGGCCCCGGTGAGCAGTACTTC
NA	NA	TRBV4-1	TRBJ1-2	CASSQDTTRPPPLYGYTF	TGCGCCAGCAGCCAAGATACAACCCGTCCACCCCCTCTTTATGGCTACACCTTC
NA	few	TRBV9	TRBJ1-1	CASSAAPTAPNTEAFF	TGTGCCAGCAGCGCCGCCCCCACAGCTCCAAACACTGAAGCTTTCTTT
NA	NA	TRBV13	TRBJ2-7	CASSLRTSTYEQYF	TGTGCCAGCAGCTTAAGGACGTCTACCTACGAGCAGTACTTC
NA	once	TRBV27	TRBJ2-3	CASSLSGGSPDTQYF	TGTGCCAGCAGTTTATCAGGGGGGTCCCCAGATACGCAGTATTTT
NA	NA	TRBV5-6	TRBJ2-1	CASSLAWGGENEQFF	TGTGCCAGCAGCTTGGCCTGGGGAGGTGAGAATGAGCAGTTCTTC
TRBD1	NA	TRBV28	TRBJ1-1	CASSNRGRGTEAFF	TGTGCCAGCAGCAATAGGGGGCGCGGAACTGAAGCTTTCTTT
NA	NA	TRBV30	TRBJ1-1	CAWSQDGDTEAFF	TGTGCCTGGAGTCAGGACGGGGACACTGAAGCTTTCTTT
NA	NA	TRBV5-4	TRBJ2-7	CASSLVSDYEQYF	TGTGCCAGCAGCTTGGTGTCAGACTACGAGCAGTACTTC
NA	NA	TRBV6-1	TRBJ1-1	CASSGGGPEAFF	TGTGCCAGCTCCGGAGGGGGACCCGAAGCTTTCTTT